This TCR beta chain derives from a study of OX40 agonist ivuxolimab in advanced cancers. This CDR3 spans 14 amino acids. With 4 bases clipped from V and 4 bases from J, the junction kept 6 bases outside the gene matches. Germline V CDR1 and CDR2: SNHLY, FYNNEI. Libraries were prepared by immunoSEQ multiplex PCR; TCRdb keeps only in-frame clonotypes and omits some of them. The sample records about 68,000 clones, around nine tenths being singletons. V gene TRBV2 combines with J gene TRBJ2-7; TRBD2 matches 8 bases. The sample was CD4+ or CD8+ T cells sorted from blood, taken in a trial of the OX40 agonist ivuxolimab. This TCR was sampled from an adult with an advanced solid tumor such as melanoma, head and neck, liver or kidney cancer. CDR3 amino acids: CASSVVRGGYEQYF. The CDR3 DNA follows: TGTGCCAGCAGTGTCGTCCGGGGGGGGTACGAGCAGTACTTC.